This TCR beta chain was retrieved from a study of OX40 agonist ivuxolimab in advanced cancers. Study background: Prior anti-PD-1, anti-PD-L1 or anti-CTLA-4 therapy did not bar entry, and about 38% had some. Whole-study results and caveats: More expanded clones were found, on average, in CD8+ than in CD4+ T cells. Clonal expansion was seen in CD4+ and CD8+ blood T cells by week 6 at 0.1 to 3.0 mg/kg.

Data came from immunoSEQ multiplex PCR; TCRdb stores just in-frame clones and leaves some out. The sample holds about 53,000 clones, roughly 79% seen once. A note on this clone: What it binds is not known.

V was clipped by 3 bases and J by 6 bases; unmatched bases: 8. The CDR3 sequence is 15 residues long. CDR1 is MNHNS, CDR2 SASEGT, per germline. Exclusion of a patient followed from autoimmune disease history or systemic immunosuppression. The source is an adult with an advanced solid tumor such as melanoma, head and neck, liver or kidney cancer. The rearrangement uses TRBV6-1 and TRBJ2-7; 10 bases are a match to TRBD2. Sequences were derived from CD4+ or CD8+ T cells sorted from blood, sampled in a trial of the OX40 agonist ivuxolimab. The CDR3 spells CASSERLAGVGEQYF. The CDR3 DNA sequence: TGTGCCAGCAGTGAGCGGCTAGCGGGAGTTGGCGAGCAGTACTTC.